There are a few counts of the clone carrying this TCR beta chain. No antigen is known for it. This sample is drawn from a study of Graves' ophthalmopathy and Graves' hyperthyroidism. Broader study findings: The study's model predicted ophthalmopathy progression at approximately 70% sensitivity and about 78% specificity.

The CDR3 contains 13 residues. Germline V gene lookup returns CDR1 GTSNPN and CDR2 SVGIG (reference sequence). V lost 0 bases to trimming and J lost 6 bases; unmatched junction nucleotides: 3. RNA transcripts provided the template for amplifying TCR beta CDR3 regions. Second-round multiplex PCR came after first-round RT-PCR with HTBI primers. Each CDR3 protein gets one entry after TCRdb re-called the multiplex PCR reads with MiXCR. Counted here are around 400,000 distinct CDR3 sequences, approximately 20% occurring once; the ten biggest clones make up around 1.6%. The sequence derives from a woman under 30 with Graves' ophthalmopathy. The specimen sequenced was peripheral blood. This chain connects TRBV30 to TRBJ2-7; 9 positions agree with TRBD1. The CDR3: CAWSVGTGTEQYF. The CDR3 coding sequence is TGTGCCTGGAGTGTAGGGACAGGGACCGAGCAGTACTTC.